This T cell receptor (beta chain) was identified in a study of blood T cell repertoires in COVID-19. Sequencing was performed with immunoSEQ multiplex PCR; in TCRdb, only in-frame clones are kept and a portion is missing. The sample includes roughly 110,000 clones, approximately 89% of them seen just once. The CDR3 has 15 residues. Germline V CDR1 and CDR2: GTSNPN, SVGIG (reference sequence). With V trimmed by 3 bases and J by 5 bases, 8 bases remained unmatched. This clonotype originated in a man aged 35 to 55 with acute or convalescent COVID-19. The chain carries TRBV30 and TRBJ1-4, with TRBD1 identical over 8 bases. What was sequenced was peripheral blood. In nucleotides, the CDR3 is TGTGCCTGGAGGGGAGGACAGGGAGTAAATGAAAAACTGTTTTTT. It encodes CAWRGGQGVNEKLFF. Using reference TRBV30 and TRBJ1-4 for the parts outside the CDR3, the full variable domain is SQTIHQWPATLVQPVGSPLSLECTVEGTSNPNLYWYRQAAGRGLQLLFYSVGIGQISSEVPQNLSASRPQDRQFILSSKKLLLSDSGFYLCAWRGGQGVNEKLFFGSGTQLSVL.